The 25 T cell receptor beta chains in this list originate from one sample, sequenced in a study of CD8+ T cells in alopecia areata. Following extraction, RNA underwent reverse transcription to cDNA, which served as the sequencing template. Libraries were prepared by immunoSEQ multiplex PCR; TCRdb keeps only in-frame clonotypes and omits some of them. The sample includes over 100,000 clones, 50% to 55% of them seen just once. Treatment noted: oral pan-JAK inhibitor, 5-10 mg twice daily. This specimen was CD4+ T cells sorted from blood, taken at week 4, from a patient treated with tofacitinib. These receptors all stem from a human donor with alopecia areata.

This clone was seen once. J is TRBJ1-1 and V is TRBV5-1, with 8 bases fitting TRBD1. CDR1 is SGHRS, CDR2 YFSETQ, per germline. The length of the CDR3 is 15 residues. The J segment lost 1 base and the V segment lost 0 bases, leaving 2 bases of the junction unmatched. The CDR3 DNA reads TGCGCCAGCAGCTTGGAAACAGGGGGGAACACTGAAGCTTTCTTT. Its protein is CASSLETGGNTEAFF.

This clone turned up a few times. This chain connects TRBV5-1 to TRBJ2-3; 7 bases line up with TRBD1. The CDR3 spans 14 residues. V lost 3 bases to trimming and J lost 5 bases; unmatched junction nucleotides: 6. In germline, CDR1 is SGHRS, CDR2 YFSETQ. The DNA for the CDR3 is TGCGCCAGCAGCTCCTTAAACAGGGGAGATACGCAGTATTTT. Amino acids: CASSSLNRGDTQYF.

The rearrangement uses TRBV29-1 and TRBJ1-2, with a weak D call TRBD1 (5 bases). The V gene's germline CDR1 is SQVTM and CDR2 ANQGSEA. The V gene lost 6 bases and the J gene lost 8 bases, with 13 bases spanning the gap. The CDR3 covers 11 residues. CDR3 protein: CSVAPGGGYTF. The CDR3 region has the DNA TGCAGCGTCGCGCCCGGGGGAGGCTACACCTTC.

The gene calls are TRBV30 and TRBJ1-1; no definite D call. V was trimmed by 2 bases and J by 2 bases, leaving 12 bases between them. CDR3 length equals 14 residues. CDR1 and CDR2 from the germline V gene are GTSNPN and SVGIG (reference sequence). CDR3 region: CAWSTETRNTEAFF. The CDR3 DNA reads TGTGCCTGGAGTACAGAAACGCGTAACACTGAAGCTTTCTTT.

The chain couples TRBV5-4 to TRBJ2-1; D perhaps matches TRBD2 (7 bases). Trimming took 3 bases from V and 5 from J, leaving 15 bases between them. Germline V gene sequence: CDR1 SGHNT, CDR2 YYREEE (reference sequence). The CDR3 runs to 15 residues. The DNA for the CDR3 is TGTGCCAGCAGCTCGACGCGGGGGCCTAACAATGAGCAGTTCTTC. Its translation: CASSSTRGPNNEQFF.

The rearrangement joins TRBV6-5 to TRBJ2-1, with TRBD1 matching over 8 bases. The CDR3 is 13 amino acids. Germline assignment: CDR1 MNHEY and CDR2 SVGAGI. The trim removed 5 bases at V and 6 bases at J, leaving 3 bases unmatched. This chain's CDR3 is CASSKTGANEQFF. The DNA of the CDR3 is TGTGCCAGCAGTAAGACAGGGGCCAATGAGCAGTTCTTC.

The chain carries TRBV5-1 and TRBJ1-2; D call uncertain. CDR3 length: 12 amino acids. The ends were cut back, 0 bases at V and 6 bases at J, with 6 bases in the middle. Per germline, CDR1 SGHRS and CDR2 YFSETQ. This chain's CDR3 is CASSLVRDGYTF. Written as DNA, the CDR3 is TGCGCCAGCAGCTTGGTCAGAGATGGCTACACCTTC.

The rearrangement uses TRBV6-6 and TRBJ2-7; 10 positions match TRBD1. CDR1 and CDR2 (germline): MNHNY, SVGAGI (reference sequence). Germline trimming cut 2 bases from V and 5 bases from J; bases unmatched to any gene: 6. The CDR3 has 15 residues. CDR3 loop: CASSYPTGGVHEQYF. The CDR3 nucleotides are TGTGCCAGCAGTTACCCGACAGGGGGCGTCCACGAGCAGTACTTC.

This rearrangement joins TRBV27 to TRBJ1-1; D ambiguous. The CDR3 runs to 14 residues. Germline CDR1 reads MNHEY; CDR2 reads SMNVEV (reference sequence). Trimming removed 0 bases from V and 4 bases from J, with 9 bases in between. In DNA form, the CDR3 reads TGTGCCAGCAGTTTATCGTTCCTTCGCACTGAAGCTTTCTTT. This gives the protein CASSLSFLRTEAFF.

The chain is built from TRBV6-5 and TRBJ2-1, with D perhaps matching TRBD1 (6 bases). CDR1 is MNHEY, CDR2 SVGAGI, per germline. The CDR3 sequence is 14 residues long. Trimming removed 4 bases from V and 5 bases from J, with 12 bases in between. CDR3 nucleotide sequence: TGTGCCAGCAGTTTCTCAAGACAGGACAATGAGCAGTTCTTC. It specifies CASSFSRQDNEQFF.

The V call is TRBV7-9, the J call TRBJ1-2; perhaps TRBD1 as D (5 bases). The CDR3 sequence is 12 residues long. V was trimmed by 5 bases and J by 5 bases, leaving 9 bases between them. CDR1 is SEHNR, CDR2 FQNEAQ, per germline (reference sequence). CDR3 sequence: CASSLQEYGYTF. CDR3 bases: TGTGCCAGCAGCCTACAGGAGTATGGCTACACCTTC.

The V and J genes are TRBV6-5 and TRBJ1-5, with unresolved D. This CDR3 is built from 15 residues. Trimming removed 6 bases from V and 0 bases from J, with 12 bases in between. Germline-derived CDR1 and CDR2 are MNHEY and SVGAGI. CDR3 nucleotide sequence: TGTGCCAGCAGCCCCGGGATATATAGCAATCAGCCCCAGCATTTT. Translating it yields CASSPGIYSNQPQHF.

The chain combines TRBV7-9 with TRBJ2-2; D unresolved. V lost 2 bases and J lost 5, with 6 bases in between. The CDR3 totals 13 residues. The germline V gene encodes CDR1 SEHNR and CDR2 FQNEAQ (reference sequence). The DNA for the CDR3 is TGTGCCAGCAGCTTATGGATAACCGGGGAGCTGTTTTTT. It specifies CASSLWITGELFF.

Only a few counts were recorded for this clone. The CDR3 here is CASRLRQESNEQFF. CDR3 bases: TGCGCCAGCAGATTAAGGCAGGAATCCAATGAGCAGTTCTTC. The V gene is TRBV5-1, the J gene TRBJ2-1; D is unresolved. Trimming pared 5 bases from V and 6 bases from J, leaving 15 bases between. Germline V gene sequence: CDR1 SGHRS, CDR2 YFSETQ. The length of the CDR3 is 14 residues.

This chain joins TRBV6-5 and TRBJ2-3; a possible D gene is TRBD1 (8 bases). The germline V and J ends were trimmed by 6 bases and 3 bases, with 16 bases remaining between them. The CDR3 sequence is 15 residues long. Germline V lookup: CDR1 MNHEY, CDR2 SVGAGI. CDR3 in DNA: TGTGCCAGCAGACCCGGACAGGGAGGGACAGATACGCAGTATTTT. Its protein product is CASRPGQGGTDTQYF.

The table lists this clone with a few counts. V usage is TRBV7-9 and J usage is TRBJ2-3; D is unresolved. V lost 4 bases and J 5 bases, leaving 10 bases between the germline ends. Germline V gene sequence: CDR1 SEHNR, CDR2 FQNEAQ (reference sequence). There are 13 residues in the CDR3. CDR3 amino acids: CASSSTLGDTQYF. Written as DNA, the CDR3 is TGTGCCAGCAGCTCCACGCTAGGAGATACGCAGTATTTT.

This clone was recorded only once. The chain uses TRBV30 and TRBJ2-2; no definite D call. V lost 5 bases, J lost 5 bases, and 12 bases lay in between. The CDR3 runs to 13 residues. Germline values: CDR1 GTSNPN, CDR2 SVGIG (reference sequence). CDR3 sequence reads: CAWAALGTGELFF. Here the CDR3 DNA reads TGTGCCTGGGCCGCCTTGGGGACCGGGGAGCTGTTTTTT. Complete variable domain (other parts from reference TRBV30 and TRBJ2-2): SQTIHQWPATLVQPVGSPLSLECTVEGTSNPNLYWYRQAAGRGLQLLFYSVGIGQISSEVPQNLSASRPQDRQFILSSKKLLLSDSGFYLCAWAALGTGELFFGEGSRLTVL.

The chain joins TRBV30 to TRBJ2-1; 9 bases match TRBD2. This CDR3 has 15 amino acids. With V trimmed by 0 bases and J by 12 bases, 12 bases remained unmatched. Germline loops: CDR1 GTSNPN, CDR2 SVGIG (reference sequence). The CDR3 DNA reads TGTGCCTGGAGTGTACGCCTAGCGGGGTCCGGGGGGCAGTTCTTC. It codes for CAWSVRLAGSGGQFF.

The rearrangement uses TRBV19 and TRBJ2-2; 11 bases align to TRBD2. In germline, CDR1 is LNHDA, CDR2 SQIVND (reference sequence). The CDR3 covers 17 residues. V trimming: 6 bases; J trimming: 4 bases; junction bases outside the gene matches: 10. For the CDR3, the DNA is TGTGCCAGTAGCTCCACCGGGACTAGCGGACTCACCGGGGAGCTGTTTTTT. Its translation: CASSSTGTSGLTGELFF.

This clone was counted between two and nine times. This chain links TRBV7-9 with TRBJ2-2; D is unresolved. Germline V gene lookup returns CDR1 SEHNR and CDR2 FQNEAQ (reference sequence). Trimming removed 5 bases from V and 4 bases from J, with 8 bases in between. This CDR3 comprises 13 residues. CDR3: CASSPWGTGELFF. CDR3 nucleotide sequence: TGTGCCAGCAGCCCATGGGGCACCGGGGAGCTGTTTTTT. Full variable domain (outside the CDR3, taken from reference TRBV7-9 and TRBJ2-2): DTGVSQNPRHKITKRGQNVTFRCDPISEHNRLYWYRQTLGQGPEFLTYFQNEAQLEKSRLLSDRFSAERPKGSFSTLEIQRTEQGDSAMYLCASSPWGTGELFFGEGSRLTVL.

This clone appeared a few times. The V and J genes are TRBV6-5 and TRBJ1-2; D unclear. CDR1 is MNHEY, CDR2 SVGAGI, per germline. The CDR3 is 13 amino acids. Trimming took 2 bases from V and 4 from J, leaving 8 bases between them. The CDR3 DNA reads as TGTGCCAGCAGTTACGACGGGCTCTATGGCTACACCTTC. This codes for CASSYDGLYGYTF.

This clone was detected many times. The chain has TRBV7-9 and TRBJ1-3; D uncertain. This CDR3 is 13 amino acids long. V was cut by 1 base and J by 13 bases, with 14 bases left in between. The germline CDR1 and CDR2 sequences are SEHNR and FQNEAQ (reference sequence). CDR3 coding DNA: TGTGCCAGCAGCTTAGAAACAAACAGCTTTATATATTTT. Its protein is CASSLETNSFIYF.

V gene TRBV28 combines with J gene TRBJ2-7; 9 bases align to TRBD2. Germline values: CDR1 MDHEN, CDR2 SYDVKM. V dropped 5 bases and J dropped 2; count of bases not matched to a gene: 7. The CDR3 runs 15 residues. The CDR3, as DNA: TGTGCCAGCAGTGATACTAGCGGGTTTACCTACGAGCAGTACTTC. This gives the protein CASSDTSGFTYEQYF. Full variable domain (remainder filled in from reference TRBV28 and TRBJ2-7): DVKVTQSSRYLVKRTGEKVFLECVQDMDHENMFWYRQDPGLGLRLIYFSYDVKMKEKGDIPEGYSVSREKKERFSLILESASTNQTSMYLCASSDTSGFTYEQYFGPGTRLTVT.

The V call is TRBV7-9, the J call TRBJ2-6; D remains unclear. The germline CDR1 and CDR2 sequences are SEHNR and FQNEAQ (reference sequence). This CDR3 has 13 residues. The V end was cut by 1 base, the J end by 9 bases, with 7 bases between. Here the CDR3 reads CASSLGANNVLTF. CDR3 coding DNA: TGTGCCAGCAGCTTAGGAGCAAACAACGTCCTGACTTTC.

The chain recombines TRBV29-1 with TRBJ2-3; TRBD2 agrees at 11 bases. The V gene end was trimmed by 3 bases and the J gene end by 3 bases; junction bases not matched to a gene: 5. The CDR3 consists of 15 residues. The germline gives CDR1 SQVTM, CDR2 ANQGSEA. CDR3 DNA sequence: TGCAGCGTTGATCGGCCTAGCGGGAGGACAGATACGCAGTATTTT. Protein sequence: CSVDRPSGRTDTQYF.